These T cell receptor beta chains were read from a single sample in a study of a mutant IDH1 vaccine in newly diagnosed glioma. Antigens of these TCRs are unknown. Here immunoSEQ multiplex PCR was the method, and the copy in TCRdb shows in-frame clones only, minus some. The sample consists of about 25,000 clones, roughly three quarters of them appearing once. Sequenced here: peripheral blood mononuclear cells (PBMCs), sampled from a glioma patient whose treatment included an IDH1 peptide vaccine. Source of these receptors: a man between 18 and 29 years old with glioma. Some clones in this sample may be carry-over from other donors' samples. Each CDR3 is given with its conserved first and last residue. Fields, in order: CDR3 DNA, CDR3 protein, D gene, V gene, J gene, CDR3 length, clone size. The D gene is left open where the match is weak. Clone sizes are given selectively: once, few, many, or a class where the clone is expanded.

cdr3_nt: TGTGCCATCAGTGAGTCGAAAACAGGGGTGAGAGAGACCCAGTACTTC
cdr3_aa: CAISESKTGVRETQYF
d_call: TRBD1
v_call: TRBV10-3
j_call: TRBJ2-5
cdr3_length: 16
clone_size: .

cdr3_nt: TGCGCCAGCAGCCAAGTGGCGGATTACAATTCACCCCTCCACTTT
cdr3_aa: CASSQVADYNSPLHF
d_call: .
v_call: TRBV4-3
j_call: TRBJ1-6
cdr3_length: 15
clone_size: medium-sized

cdr3_nt: TGCAGCGCGGCTAGCGGGAGGGCCTACGAGCAGTACTTC
cdr3_aa: CSAASGRAYEQYF
d_call: TRBD2
v_call: TRBV29-1
j_call: TRBJ2-7
cdr3_length: 13
clone_size: .

cdr3_nt: TGTGCCAGCAGCGCCCGGACAGGGGGCAGCACCGGGGAGCTGTTTTTT
cdr3_aa: CASSARTGGSTGELFF
d_call: TRBD1
v_call: TRBV11-2
j_call: TRBJ2-2
cdr3_length: 16
clone_size: .

cdr3_nt: TGCGCCAGCAGCCAAGACCCACAAATATATGGCTACACCTTC
cdr3_aa: CASSQDPQIYGYTF
d_call: .
v_call: TRBV4-3
j_call: TRBJ1-2
cdr3_length: 14
clone_size: once

cdr3_nt: TGTGCCAGCAGTTCCGGGGCCACGAGCACTGAAGCTTTCTTT
cdr3_aa: CASSSGATSTEAFF
d_call: .
v_call: TRBV2
j_call: TRBJ1-1
cdr3_length: 14
clone_size: .

cdr3_nt: TGCGCCAGCAGCCAACAGTCTCTCTATGGCTACACCTTC
cdr3_aa: CASSQQSLYGYTF
d_call: .
v_call: TRBV4-1
j_call: TRBJ1-2
cdr3_length: 13
clone_size: .

cdr3_nt: TGTGCCAGCAGCTCCAGGCCACAGGGGGCCAACGAGCAGTACTTC
cdr3_aa: CASSSRPQGANEQYF
d_call: TRBD1
v_call: TRBV7-9
j_call: TRBJ2-7
cdr3_length: 15
clone_size: .

cdr3_nt: TGTGCCAGCTCACCAGGACAGGGAGGGGATACGCAGTATTTT
cdr3_aa: CASSPGQGGDTQYF
d_call: .
v_call: TRBV18
j_call: TRBJ2-3
cdr3_length: 14
clone_size: .

cdr3_nt: TGTGCCAGCAGCCGGGTGCGGACTGAAGCTTTCTTT
cdr3_aa: CASSRVRTEAFF
d_call: .
v_call: TRBV13
j_call: TRBJ1-1
cdr3_length: 12
clone_size: few

cdr3_nt: TGTGCCGGATCGGGACAGGCGAACACCGGGGAGCTGTTTTTT
cdr3_aa: CAGSGQANTGELFF
d_call: TRBD1
v_call: TRBV2
j_call: TRBJ2-2
cdr3_length: 14
clone_size: .

cdr3_nt: TGTGCCAGTAGGGGCGACAGGGTTACCCCCCTCTATGGCTACACCTTC
cdr3_aa: CASRGDRVTPLYGYTF
d_call: TRBD1
v_call: TRBV19
j_call: TRBJ1-2
cdr3_length: 16
clone_size: once

cdr3_nt: TGTGCCAGCAGTCCGAAACGGGACAGACTCACCGGGGAGCTGTTTTTT
cdr3_aa: CASSPKRDRLTGELFF
d_call: TRBD1
v_call: TRBV2
j_call: TRBJ2-2
cdr3_length: 16
clone_size: .

cdr3_nt: TGTGCCAGCAAGGGGACACTCTCCTACGAGCAGTACTTC
cdr3_aa: CASKGTLSYEQYF
d_call: .
v_call: TRBV28
j_call: TRBJ2-7
cdr3_length: 13
clone_size: .

cdr3_nt: TGTGCCAGCAGCGTAGATGGGGGGGCTGGCGAGCAGTACTTC
cdr3_aa: CASSVDGGAGEQYF
d_call: .
v_call: TRBV9
j_call: TRBJ2-7
cdr3_length: 14
clone_size: .

cdr3_nt: TGTGCCAGCAGCCCCGGGGGAGATACGCAGTATTTT
cdr3_aa: CASSPGGDTQYF
d_call: .
v_call: TRBV7-3
j_call: TRBJ2-3
cdr3_length: 12
clone_size: .

cdr3_nt: TGTGCCAGTAGTATGGTTTCGGGGATCGAGCAGTACTTC
cdr3_aa: CASSMVSGIEQYF
d_call: .
v_call: TRBV19
j_call: TRBJ2-7
cdr3_length: 13
clone_size: few

cdr3_nt: TGTGCCAGCAGTTACGTGAGCGGGGTCACCGGGGAGCTGTTTTTT
cdr3_aa: CASSYVSGVTGELFF
d_call: TRBD2
v_call: TRBV6-6
j_call: TRBJ2-2
cdr3_length: 15
clone_size: .

cdr3_nt: TGTGCCAGCAGCCAAGATTGGCAGAGGAACAATGAGCAGTTCTTC
cdr3_aa: CASSQDWQRNNEQFF
d_call: .
v_call: TRBV4-2
j_call: TRBJ2-1
cdr3_length: 15
clone_size: .

cdr3_nt: TGTGCCAGCAGCTACTCGAAGCGGGACAACTATGGCTACACCTTC
cdr3_aa: CASSYSKRDNYGYTF
d_call: .
v_call: TRBV6-6
j_call: TRBJ1-2
cdr3_length: 15
clone_size: large

cdr3_nt: TGTGCCAGTAGTAGCCCCACTAGAAAGGGCTACAATGAGCAGTTCTTC
cdr3_aa: CASSSPTRKGYNEQFF
d_call: .
v_call: TRBV19
j_call: TRBJ2-1
cdr3_length: 16
clone_size: .

cdr3_nt: TGCGCCAGCAGACAGGGGGAGAACACTGAAGCTTTCTTT
cdr3_aa: CASRQGENTEAFF
d_call: TRBD1
v_call: TRBV23-1
j_call: TRBJ1-1
cdr3_length: 13
clone_size: .

cdr3_nt: TGTGCCAGCAGCTTAGCGCCGATTCTAGCGGGAGAACATGAGCAGTTCTTC
cdr3_aa: CASSLAPILAGEHEQFF
d_call: TRBD2
v_call: TRBV7-2
j_call: TRBJ2-1
cdr3_length: 17
clone_size: .

cdr3_nt: TGCAGCGGAGGAGTAGCGGGACTCTCCTACAATGAGCAGTTCTTC
cdr3_aa: CSGGVAGLSYNEQFF
d_call: TRBD2
v_call: TRBV29-1
j_call: TRBJ2-1
cdr3_length: 15
clone_size: .

cdr3_nt: TGCGCCAGCAGCTTGGCGGTCCCAGGGTATGGCTACACCTTC
cdr3_aa: CASSLAVPGYGYTF
d_call: .
v_call: TRBV5-1
j_call: TRBJ1-2
cdr3_length: 14
clone_size: .

cdr3_nt: TGTGCCAGTAGTGGCCTCGGGGGGGCCTGGCAGCCCCAGCATTTT
cdr3_aa: CASSGLGGAWQPQHF
d_call: .
v_call: TRBV19
j_call: TRBJ1-5
cdr3_length: 15
clone_size: .

cdr3_nt: TGTGCCAGTCTGGCCAAAACAGGGCCCGGCACTGAAGCTTTCTTT
cdr3_aa: CASLAKTGPGTEAFF
d_call: .
v_call: TRBV2
j_call: TRBJ1-1
cdr3_length: 15
clone_size: .

cdr3_nt: TGTGCCAGTAGTATTATCGGAGGGGAGGCACCCCTCCACTTT
cdr3_aa: CASSIIGGEAPLHF
d_call: .
v_call: TRBV19
j_call: TRBJ1-6
cdr3_length: 14
clone_size: once

cdr3_nt: TGTGCCATCAAAGGACAGGGCATCACTGAAGCTTTCTTT
cdr3_aa: CAIKGQGITEAFF
d_call: TRBD1
v_call: TRBV10-3
j_call: TRBJ1-1
cdr3_length: 13
clone_size: .

cdr3_nt: TGTGCCAGCAGCCAAGATCAGTCAGGCCTAACCTACGAGCAGTACTTC
cdr3_aa: CASSQDQSGLTYEQYF
d_call: .
v_call: TRBV4-2
j_call: TRBJ2-7
cdr3_length: 16
clone_size: .

cdr3_nt: TGTGCCACCAGGACTTCTGCGGTCAATCAGCCCCAGCATTTT
cdr3_aa: CATRTSAVNQPQHF
d_call: .
v_call: TRBV6-5
j_call: TRBJ1-5
cdr3_length: 14
clone_size: .

cdr3_nt: TGTGCCTGGAGCCCCGATGGAGGGGTCCTCTATGGCTACACCTTC
cdr3_aa: CAWSPDGGVLYGYTF
d_call: .
v_call: TRBV30
j_call: TRBJ1-2
cdr3_length: 15
clone_size: .

cdr3_nt: TGTGCCAGCAGCCAAGTAGCGGGGGGGCAGACAGATACGCAGTATTTT
cdr3_aa: CASSQVAGGQTDTQYF
d_call: TRBD2
v_call: TRBV14
j_call: TRBJ2-3
cdr3_length: 16
clone_size: .

cdr3_nt: TGTGCCAGCAGCACCCGAGTCGGGAGGAACACTGAAGCTTTCTTT
cdr3_aa: CASSTRVGRNTEAFF
d_call: .
v_call: TRBV7-8
j_call: TRBJ1-1
cdr3_length: 15
clone_size: .

cdr3_nt: TGTGCCAGCAGTGAAACTGTGAGAGGTGGCTACACCTTC
cdr3_aa: CASSETVRGGYTF
d_call: .
v_call: TRBV25-1
j_call: TRBJ1-2
cdr3_length: 13
clone_size: .